This record covers a single T cell receptor beta chain. Its specificity is not known. The junction departs from germline at one end; a sequencing error may be responsible. TCRdb reprocessed the reads with MiXCR, giving one entry per CDR3 protein. The sample contains several thousand distinct CDR3 sequences, about 21% of which appear only once. The data belong to a study of lung T cells in sarcoidosis with Löfgren's syndrome. Study-level background: Repertoire analyses centered on Löfgren's syndrome patients. Points from the study as a whole: Versus controls, Löfgren's syndrome patients reportedly showed TRAV12-1 and TRBV2 as most expanded.

The CDR3 length is 13 residues. The chain uses TRBV12-3 or TRBV12-4 and TRBJ1-2, with a tentative D call TRBD1 (6 bases). The receptor was isolated from a human donor with sarcoidosis (Löfgren's syndrome or another form), or a control subject (not recorded which). Sequenced input: CD4+ T cells from bronchoalveolar lavage fluid. The CDR3 here is CASSPGQYYGHTF. For the CDR3, the DNA is TGTGCCAGCAGTCCCGGACAGTACTATGGCCACACCTTC.